A selection of T cell receptor beta chains follows, all from one sample in a study of cytomegalovirus exposure and HLA in healthy donors. TCRdb's copy holds only in-frame clones and misses some; the assay was immunoSEQ multiplex PCR. Here the sample spans 150,000 to 200,000 clones, about 86% being singletons. Sequencing input: PBMCs. These receptor sequences come from a woman younger than 35 in good health and CMV-seropositive. The CDR3 runs from the conserved cysteine through the conserved F or W. A D gene is named only where the DNA matches it firmly. Clone size is given for some rows only: seen once, a few or many times, or a class if the clone is expanded.

>-|TRBV19|TRBJ1-1|-
CASSQGRAFF
TGTGCCAGTAGTCAGGGTCGAGCTTTCTTT
>-|TRBV11-2|TRBJ1-2|-
CASSLDMIQGRHGYTF
TGTGCCAGCAGCTTAGATATGATACAGGGTCGGCATGGCTACACCTTC
>-|TRBV2|TRBJ2-3|-
CASNLGGDAHKGSVF
TGTGCCAGCAACTTGGGGGGAGACGCTCATAAGGGAAGCGTTTTT
>TRBD2|TRBV6-6|TRBJ2-1|-
CASRSIAGRVEQFF
TGTGCCAGCAGGTCCATAGCGGGGAGGGTTGAGCAGTTCTTC
>TRBD1|TRBV6-4|TRBJ2-3|-
CASSEGTGDTDTQYF
TGTGCCAGCAGTGAAGGGACAGGTGACACAGATACGCAGTATTTT
>-|TRBV6-1|TRBJ2-2|once
CASTGETGNTGELFF
TGTGCCAGCACCGGGGAGACAGGGAACACCGGGGAGCTGTTTTTT
>-|TRBV5-1|TRBJ2-7|-
CASSVTGVSYEQYF
TGCGCCAGCAGCGTCACAGGTGTCTCCTACGAGCAGTACTTC
>-|TRBV29-1|TRBJ1-2|-
CSVGGELNYGYTF
TGCAGCGTTGGTGGGGAGCTCAACTATGGCTACACCTTC
>TRBD2|TRBV9|TRBJ2-1|-
CASSVATAGGEQFF
TGTGCCAGCAGCGTAGCCACCGCGGGGGGTGAGCAGTTCTTC
>-|TRBV6-1|TRBJ1-1|once
CASSGTNLHTEAFF
TGTGCCAGCAGTGGGACAAACCTCCACACTGAAGCTTTCTTT
>-|TRBV7-7|TRBJ2-5|-
CASSLERSGRETQYF
TGTGCCAGCAGCTTGGAGAGGTCCGGCCGGGAGACCCAGTACTTC
>TRBD1|TRBV5-1|TRBJ1-1|-
CASSSTGVNTEAFF
TGCGCCAGCAGCTCCACAGGGGTGAACACTGAAGCTTTCTTT
>-|TRBV27|TRBJ1-6|-
CASRLQGNSPLHF
TGTGCCAGCAGACTGCAGGGTAATTCACCCCTCCACTTT
>TRBD2|TRBV27|TRBJ2-5|-
CASSLAGGGDQYF
TGTGCCAGCAGTTTAGCGGGCGGGGGGGACCAGTACTTC
>-|TRBV18|TRBJ2-3|once
CASSPLDPGGTTDTQYF
TGTGCCAGCTCACCACTGGACCCCGGCGGGACCACAGATACGCAGTATTTT
>TRBD1|TRBV27|TRBJ2-7|-
CASSFDREYGQYF
TGTGCCAGCAGTTTCGACAGGGAATACGGGCAGTACTTC
>-|TRBV7-3|TRBJ2-1|-
CASSLDGGANEQFF
TGTGCCAGCAGCTTAGACGGGGGAGCTAATGAGCAGTTCTTC
>-|TRBV13|TRBJ1-3|few
CASSRALPGNTIYF
TGTGCCAGCAGCCGCGCGTTACCAGGAAACACCATATATTTT
>-|TRBV6-5|TRBJ1-2|-
CASSYSRSSNYGYTF
TGTGCCAGCAGTTACTCGAGGTCCAGTAACTATGGCTACACCTTC
>TRBD1|TRBV5-1|TRBJ2-7|-
CASSRDRGSEQYF
TGCGCCAGCAGCCGGGACAGGGGGTCCGAGCAGTACTTC
>TRBD2|TRBV9|TRBJ2-1|once
CASSPQRGPSREQFF
TGTGCCAGCAGCCCTCAGCGGGGGCCCAGCCGGGAGCAGTTCTTC
>TRBD1|TRBV6-1|TRBJ1-6|once
CASSALTGTANSPLHF
TGTGCCAGCAGTGCATTAACCGGGACAGCCAATTCACCCCTCCACTTT
>TRBD2|TRBV9|TRBJ2-1|-
CASSLRVGGGGAPDEQFF
TGTGCCAGCAGCCTTAGAGTGGGCGGCGGGGGGGCTCCGGATGAGCAGTTCTTC
>-|TRBV5-1|TRBJ2-1|-
CASSSTGSSYNEQFF
TGCGCCAGCAGCTCAACAGGAAGCTCCTACAATGAGCAGTTCTTC
>TRBD1|TRBV28|TRBJ1-3|-
CASSSPGLQGISGNTIYF
TGTGCCAGCAGTTCACCAGGATTACAGGGGATCTCTGGAAACACCATATATTTT
>TRBD2|TRBV7-2|TRBJ2-3|-
CASSLSGGRRDTQYF
TGTGCCAGCAGCTTAAGCGGGGGCAGGAGGGATACGCAGTATTTT
>TRBD1|TRBV15|TRBJ2-3|-
CATSGRHRGHTDTQYF
TGTGCCACCAGCGGCCGTCACAGGGGACACACAGATACGCAGTATTTT
>TRBD1|TRBV2|TRBJ2-5|-
CASSWGTGNRETQYF
TGTGCCAGCAGTTGGGGGACAGGGAATAGAGAGACCCAGTACTTC
>-|TRBV7-7|TRBJ2-1|-
CASSLDVQSSYNEQFF
TGTGCCAGCAGCTTAGATGTACAAAGCTCCTACAATGAGCAGTTCTTC
>TRBD1|TRBV6-4|TRBJ2-3|-
CASSDFSGGSTDTQYF
TGTGCCAGCAGTGACTTCTCAGGGGGCAGCACAGATACGCAGTATTTT
>-|TRBV19|TRBJ1-1|-
CASSILGGTEAFF
TGTGCCAGTAGTATCCTGGGAGGAACTGAAGCTTTCTTT
>TRBD1|TRBV5-1|TRBJ2-5|-
CASSLDPSGLLQYRGRETQYF
TGCGCCAGCAGCTTGGACCCGAGTGGGTTGCTCCAGTACAGGGGTCGGGAGACCCAGTACTTC
>-|TRBV18|TRBJ2-6|-
CASSRSGTGANVLTF
TGTGCCAGCTCACGATCGGGGACTGGGGCCAACGTCCTGACTTTC
>-|TRBV7-2|TRBJ2-3|-
CASGGWAQYF
TGTGCCAGCGGCGGGTGGGCGCAGTATTTT
>TRBD1|TRBV10-2|TRBJ2-7|-
CTRPGVDRAPYEQYF
TGCACAAGGCCCGGGGTCGACAGGGCCCCCTACGAGCAGTACTTC
>TRBD1|TRBV5-1|TRBJ1-2|-
CASSGGQGAGGYTF
TGCGCCAGCAGCGGAGGACAGGGGGCAGGGGGCTACACCTTC
>-|TRBV4-1|TRBJ1-2|-
CASSQDRAEGGGYTF
TGCGCCAGCAGCCAAGATCGCGCCGAGGGAGGGGGCTACACCTTC
>TRBD1|TRBV4-2|TRBJ1-1|-
CASSRVRYRDRVLNTEAFF
TGTGCCAGCAGCCGTGTCCGTTATCGAGACAGGGTATTGAACACTGAAGCTTTCTTT
>TRBD1|TRBV15|TRBJ1-5|-
CATSRDREGNQPQHF
TGTGCCACCAGCAGGGACAGGGAGGGCAATCAGCCCCAGCATTTT
>-|TRBV27|TRBJ2-2|-
CASSLTDTGELFF
TGTGCCAGCAGTTTGACAGATACCGGGGAGCTGTTTTTT
>TRBD1|TRBV5-5|TRBJ2-5|-
CASTALGTGYQETQYF
TGTGCCAGCACCGCACTCGGGACAGGGTATCAAGAGACCCAGTACTTC
>-|TRBV30|TRBJ1-4|-
CAWSVSHNEKLFF
TGTGCCTGGAGTGTTAGTCATAATGAAAAACTGTTTTTT
>TRBD1|TRBV6-1|TRBJ1-1|-
CASSPTGGWGTEAFF
TGTGCCAGCAGTCCGACAGGGGGCTGGGGCACTGAAGCTTTCTTT
>-|TRBV5-5|TRBJ2-1|-
CASSFLFDEQFF
TGTGCCAGCAGCTTCCTGTTCGATGAGCAGTTCTTC
>-|TRBV30|TRBJ1-5|once
CAWSVTGRVDQPQHF
TGTGCCTGGAGTGTAACAGGGAGAGTGGATCAGCCCCAGCATTTT
>TRBD1|TRBV7-8|TRBJ1-6|-
CASSTDRGNSPLHF
TGTGCCAGCAGCACCGACAGGGGGAATTCACCCCTCCACTTT
>TRBD2|TRBV10-2|TRBJ2-4|-
CASISTTSGGNSQYF
TGCGCCAGCATCTCGACGACTAGCGGGGGAAACAGTCAGTACTTC
>-|TRBV7-2|TRBJ2-5|-
CASSPGPVTQYF
TGTGCCAGCAGCCCAGGGCCTGTGACCCAGTACTTC